The clone carrying this T cell receptor beta chain was observed a few times. Its target is unknown. Treatment here: roughly 10-day PBMC culture with coronavirus spike peptide pools or control peptides (ViraFEST assay). This sample stems from a study of vaccination and CD4 T cells after COVID-19. Researchers used the Oncomine TCR Beta short-read assay to sequence DNA from cultured CD4+ T cells. MiXCR was run by TCRdb on the PCR reads, yielding one entry per CDR3 protein. Seen here are about 23,000 distinct CDR3 sequences, roughly 65% observed once, and the top ten hold roughly a fifth. V gave up 3 bases and J gave up 4 bases, with 17 bases separating them. Germline values: CDR1 GTSNPN, CDR2 SVGIG (reference sequence). This CDR3 is built from 15 residues.

This specimen consisted of CD4+ T cells from blood, cultured in vitro, obtained after SARS-CoV-2 vaccination. The TCR was taken from a human donor who received a COVID-19 vaccine. The chain has TRBV30 and TRBJ2-3, with D possibly TRBD2 on 5 matching bases. Here the CDR3 DNA reads TGTGCCTGGAGCTTACGCACGGGAAGGGCAGATACGCAGTATTTT. Its translation is CAWSLRTGRADTQYF.